These 20 T cell receptor beta chains were all obtained from the same sample, sequenced in a study of identical twins. MiXCR, run by TCRdb on the 5' RACE reads, gives a single entry per CDR3 protein. Seen here are roughly 750,000 distinct CDR3 sequences, 20% to 25% observed once, and the top ten hold more than 4%. The same data also went into a second study, on T cells expressing NK-cell markers.

Sequencing was done on a sample of PBMCs. Every receptor here comes from a woman aged 18-30 years in good health.

This clonotype occurred a few times. The CDR3 protein is CASRQPGQGYYNEQFF. The CDR3 DNA is TGTGCCAGCAGACAACCGGGACAGGGGTACTACAATGAGCAGTTCTTC. The chain is built from TRBV12-3 or TRBV12-4 and TRBJ2-1; 10 nucleotides match TRBD1. The CDR3 is 16 amino acids. The ends lost 6 bases at V and 3 bases at J; junction bases unmatched: 8.

This clonotype was detected many times. The chain couples TRBV10-3 to TRBJ1-5; D perhaps matches TRBD1 (5 bases). CDR3 length equals 16 residues. Between the trimmed V and J ends, which lost 0 bases and 6 bases, there was a span of 15 bases. The V gene's germline CDR1 is ENHRY and CDR2 SYGVKD. The CDR3 DNA sequence: TGTGCCATCAGTGAGTCGATTGGGACCCTCGGTCAGCCCCAGCATTTT. As protein: CAISESIGTLGQPQHF.

This clonotype turned up a few times. The gene calls are TRBV20-1 and TRBJ1-1; D gene ambiguous. Germline-derived CDR1 and CDR2 are DFQATT and SNEGSKA (reference sequence). This CDR3 has 13 residues. Trimming cost V 6 bases and J 1 base, with 12 bases left between them. Here the CDR3 DNA reads TGCAGTGCCCCGGCCAGAGGGAACACTGAAGCTTTCTTT. Residues: CSAPARGNTEAFF.

This clonotype was detected a few times. The rearrangement links TRBV25-1 to TRBJ1-5; D gene ambiguous. V lost 3 bases and J 5 bases, leaving 5 bases between the germline ends. Germline V lookup: CDR1 MGHDK, CDR2 SYGVNS. The CDR3 has 12 residues. The CDR3 coding sequence is TGTGCCAGCAGTGAGGGTCATCAGCCCCAGCATTTT. As protein: CASSEGHQPQHF.

A single count supports this clonotype. V usage is TRBV7-2 and J usage is TRBJ2-7, with a weak D call TRBD2 (5 bases). Per germline, CDR1 SGHTA and CDR2 FQGNSA. The germline V and J ends were trimmed by 4 bases and 0 bases, with 13 bases remaining between them. This CDR3 has 15 amino acids. The DNA of the CDR3 is TGTGCCAGCAGCTCCCTCGGGGAGAACTCCTACGAGCAGTACTTC. Its protein is CASSSLGENSYEQYF. Supplemented by reference TRBV7-2 and TRBJ2-7, the full variable domain reads GAGVSQSPSNKVTEKGKDVELRCDPISGHTALYWYRQSLGQGLEFLIYFQGNSAPDKSGLPSDRFSAERTGGSVSTLTIQRTQQEDSAVYLCASSSLGENSYEQYFGPGTRLTVT.

J is TRBJ2-6 and V is TRBV29-1; maybe TRBD2 (5 bases). V lost 6 bases, J lost 0 bases, and 12 bases lay in between. This CDR3 is 15 amino acids long. The V gene's germline CDR1 is SQVTM and CDR2 ANQGSEA. The CDR3 region is CSVKGGDSGANVLTF. The CDR3 region has the DNA TGCAGCGTCAAAGGAGGAGACTCTGGGGCCAACGTCCTGACTTTC.

The chain couples TRBV4-1 to TRBJ2-5; D call uncertain. Germline CDR1 reads MGHRA; CDR2 reads YSYEKL. CDR3 length: 16 amino acids. The V end lost 0 bases, the J end lost 1 base, and 12 bases lay between the germline ends. This CDR3 is CASSQDMAPGQETQYF. For the CDR3, the DNA is TGCGCCAGCAGCCAAGATATGGCTCCCGGCCAAGAGACCCAGTACTTC.

This clonotype was seen more than once but under ten times. V and J are TRBV5-1 and TRBJ2-1; a weak D match, TRBD2 (6 bases). V lost 4 bases and J 5 bases, leaving 16 bases between the germline ends. Germline CDR1 reads SGHRS; CDR2 reads YFSETQ. The CDR3 runs 15 residues. Here the CDR3 reads CASSLGGAGNNEQFF. The DNA for the CDR3 is TGCGCCAGCAGCCTCGGTGGGGCGGGGAACAATGAGCAGTTCTTC. Full variable domain (outside the CDR3, taken from reference TRBV5-1 and TRBJ2-1): KAGVTQTPRYLIKTRGQQVTLSCSPISGHRSVSWYQQTPGQGLQFLFEYFSETQRNKGNFPGRFSGRQFSNSRSEMNVSTLELGDSALYLCASSLGGAGNNEQFFGPGTRLTVL.

This chain connects TRBV5-1 to TRBJ2-2; 12 bases agree with TRBD2. Trimming at V came to 4 bases and at J to 7 bases, leaving 8 bases not matched to a gene. Germline V gene sequence: CDR1 SGHRS, CDR2 YFSETQ. The CDR3 totals 16 residues. DNA of the CDR3: TGCGCCAGCAGCCAGAAGACTAGCGGGAGTGTCGGGGAGCTGTTTTTT. Protein product: CASSQKTSGSVGELFF.

The chain has TRBV10-3 and TRBJ2-1; D is possibly TRBD2 (6 bases). The CDR3 consists of 16 residues. Per germline, CDR1 ENHRY and CDR2 SYGVKD. Trimming shortened V by 7 bases and J by 6 bases, and 22 bases separated the two germline ends. The CDR3 DNA sequence: TGTGCCATCATTCTTGGCCGGGACTCCACTTCCAATGAGCAGTTCTTC. As protein: CAIILGRDSTSNEQFF.

In its sample, this clonotype was seen once. The rearrangement links TRBV10-3 to TRBJ2-1; 9 bases line up with TRBD2. This CDR3 comprises 16 residues. The J segment lost 3 bases and the V segment lost 8 bases, leaving 11 bases of the junction unmatched. The germline gives CDR1 ENHRY, CDR2 SYGVKD. CDR3 DNA: TGTGCCATCGAGGGCCTGGCGGGAGGGATCTACAATGAGCAGTTCTTC. This encodes CAIEGLAGGIYNEQFF.

This clonotype was found a few times. V gene TRBV11-2 combines with J gene TRBJ1-1, with D maybe TRBD1 (5 bases). The V end lost 5 bases, the J end lost 3 bases, and 16 bases lay between the germline ends. The CDR3 is made up of 15 amino acids. Per germline, CDR1 SGHAT and CDR2 FQNNGV. The CDR3 here is CASSAGRGGDTEAFF. The CDR3 nucleotides are TGTGCCAGCAGCGCCGGGAGGGGTGGGGACACTGAAGCTTTCTTT.

The J gene is TRBJ2-5, the V gene TRBV20-1, with a possible D match to TRBD2 (6 bases). Germline assignment: CDR1 DFQATT and CDR2 SNEGSKA (reference sequence). V was shortened by 5 bases and J by 4 bases, with 17 bases between the two germline ends. This CDR3 contains 14 residues. The CDR3 DNA sequence: TGCAGTGCTCGCGGCGGGGTGGAGGGAGAGACCCAGTACTTC. Translation: CSARGGVEGETQYF.

This clonotype was observed once. The gene calls are TRBV2 and TRBJ2-7; D unresolved. Trimming removed 5 bases from V and 0 bases from J, with 11 bases in between. Germline V gene data show CDR1 as SNHLY and CDR2 as FYNNEI. The CDR3 sequence is 14 residues long. The CDR3 DNA follows: TGTGCCAGCAGTCCTGGAGTCAGCTCCTACGAGCAGTACTTC. This translates into CASSPGVSSYEQYF.

This clonotype was seen many times. The rearrangement joins TRBV29-1 to TRBJ2-7; TRBD2 matches at 10 bases. The germline gives CDR1 SQVTM, CDR2 ANQGSEA. CDR3 size: 13 residues. Trimming cost V 7 bases and J 4 bases; bases outside gene matches: 7. The CDR3: CSARAGGVYEQYF. The CDR3 region has the DNA TGCAGCGCCAGAGCGGGAGGGGTATACGAGCAGTACTTC.

V and J are TRBV7-9 and TRBJ2-7; D gene uncertain. Germline CDR1 SEHNR, CDR2 FQNEAQ (reference sequence). This CDR3 has 13 amino acids. V was trimmed by 7 bases and J by 1 base, leaving 11 bases between them. The CDR3 DNA sequence: TGTGCCAGCACCTCACCGTATTCCTACGAGCAGTACTTC. This gives the protein CASTSPYSYEQYF.

This clonotype was seen only a few times. This chain joins TRBV18 and TRBJ2-7, with 8 nucleotides matching TRBD1. J was trimmed by 6 bases and V by 3 bases; bases with no gene match: 13. The CDR3 runs to 16 residues. In germline, CDR1 is KGHSH, CDR2 LQKENI. The CDR3 spells CASSPGRTGRFGEQYF. CDR3 coding DNA: TGTGCCAGCTCACCGGGAAGGACAGGGAGGTTTGGCGAGCAGTACTTC.

The chain recombines TRBV12-3 or TRBV12-4 with TRBJ1-6; D is unclear. This CDR3 comprises 12 residues. V was shortened by 3 bases and J by 13 bases, with 10 bases between the two germline ends. CDR3 nucleotide sequence: TGTGCCAGCAGTTTCACCCTAGGGCCCCTCCACTTT. Translated: CASSFTLGPLHF.

In this sample, this clonotype turned up many times. This sequence joins TRBV19 and TRBJ1-1; possible D gene TRBD1, 5 bases. The V end was cut by 10 bases, the J end by 4 bases, with 19 bases between. The CDR3 sequence is 14 residues long. CDR1 and CDR2 (germline): LNHDA, SQIVND (reference sequence). CDR3 sequence: CATAHPGEGTEAFF. The CDR3 DNA follows: TGTGCCACAGCCCATCCGGGGGAGGGCACTGAAGCTTTCTTT.

The chain recombines TRBV20-1 with TRBJ2-1; TRBD2 matches at 9 bases. The V gene end was trimmed by 0 bases and the J gene end by 2 bases; junction bases not matched to a gene: 5. The CDR3 is 16 amino acids. CDR1 DFQATT and CDR2 SNEGSKA come from the germline V gene (reference sequence). CDR3 loop: CSARDWAGGTYNEQFF. For the CDR3, the DNA is TGCAGTGCTAGAGATTGGGCGGGAGGGACCTACAATGAGCAGTTCTTC.